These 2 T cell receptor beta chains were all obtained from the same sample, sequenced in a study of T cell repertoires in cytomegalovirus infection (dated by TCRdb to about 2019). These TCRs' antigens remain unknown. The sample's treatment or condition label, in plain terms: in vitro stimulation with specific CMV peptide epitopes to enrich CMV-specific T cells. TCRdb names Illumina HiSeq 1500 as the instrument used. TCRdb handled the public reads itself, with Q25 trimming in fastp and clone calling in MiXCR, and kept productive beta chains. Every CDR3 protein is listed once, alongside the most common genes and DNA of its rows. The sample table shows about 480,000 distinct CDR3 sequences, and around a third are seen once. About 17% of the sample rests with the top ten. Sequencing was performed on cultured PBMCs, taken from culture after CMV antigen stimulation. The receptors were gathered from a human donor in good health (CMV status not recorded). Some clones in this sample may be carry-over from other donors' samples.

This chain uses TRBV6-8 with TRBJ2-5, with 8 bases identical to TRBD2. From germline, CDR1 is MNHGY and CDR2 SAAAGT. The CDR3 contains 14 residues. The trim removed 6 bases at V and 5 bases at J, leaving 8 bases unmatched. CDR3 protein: CASRRTSPRETQYF. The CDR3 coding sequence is TGTGCCAGCAGGCGGACTAGCCCTCGGGAGACCCAGTACTTC.

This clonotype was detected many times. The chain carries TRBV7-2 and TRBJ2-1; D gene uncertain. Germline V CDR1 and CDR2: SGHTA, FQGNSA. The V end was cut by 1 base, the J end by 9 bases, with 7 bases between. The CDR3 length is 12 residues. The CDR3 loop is CASSLGGSEQFF. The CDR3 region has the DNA TGTGCCAGCAGCTTAGGAGGAAGTGAGCAGTTCTTC.